A single sample gave rise to the 27 T cell receptor beta chains below, sequenced in a study of blood T cell repertoires in COVID-19 (dated by TCRdb to the early 2020s). The method was the immunoSEQ multiplex PCR assay. In its TCRdb copy, this immuneACCESS table keeps in-frame sequences only and misses some clones. Where compared with another copy, unresolved V genes explain less than half of these, and the others have no known cause. The sample has roughly 330,000 clones on record, approximately 87% of them singletons. Together, the top ten hold 5.3% of the sample. Source material: PBMCs or T cells enriched from blood (not recorded which). These receptors came from a woman aged 25 to 45 who had recovered from COVID-19.

The rearrangement uses TRBV5-4 and TRBJ1-2; 8 nucleotides align to TRBD1. Germline V lookup: CDR1 SGHNT, CDR2 YYREEE (reference sequence). The CDR3 runs 14 residues. Trimming cost V 1 base and J 8 bases; bases outside gene matches: 7. CDR3 protein: CASSLYGQGRGYTF. For the CDR3, the DNA is TGTGCCAGCAGCTTGTATGGACAGGGTCGGGGCTACACCTTC.

The chain couples TRBV6-4 to TRBJ2-1, with 12 nucleotides matching TRBD2. J gave up 6 bases and V 4 bases, and 4 bases lay outside the gene matches. This CDR3 region has 15 residues. Germline lookup yields CDR1 MRHNA and CDR2 SNTAGT. This CDR3 is CASSVSSGGANEQFF. Here the CDR3 DNA reads TGTGCCAGCAGTGTATCTAGCGGGGGGGCCAATGAGCAGTTCTTC.

This sequence joins TRBV19 and TRBJ1-2; maybe TRBD1 (6 bases). V was pared by 7 bases and J by 5 bases, with 20 bases between. The CDR3 totals 15 residues. CDR1 and CDR2 (germline): LNHDA, SQIVND (reference sequence). The CDR3, as DNA: TGTGCCAGTACCTCGACCTGGGGGGGGCTTTATGGCTACACCTTC. Protein: CASTSTWGGLYGYTF.

The gene calls are TRBV27 and TRBJ2-2; 7 bases line up with TRBD1. The J segment lost 6 bases and the V segment lost 2 bases, leaving 3 bases of the junction unmatched. Germline loops: CDR1 MNHEY, CDR2 SMNVEV (reference sequence). The CDR3 runs to 14 residues. CDR3 region: CASSLHRGAGELFF. The CDR3 DNA reads TGTGCCAGCAGTTTACACAGGGGAGCCGGGGAGCTGTTTTTT.

V is TRBV5-1 and J is TRBJ2-2; D possibly corresponds to TRBD2 (5 bases). V was cut by 6 bases and J by 3 bases, with 18 bases left in between. The CDR3 contains 16 residues. Germline CDR1 SGHRS, CDR2 YFSETQ. The CDR3 coding sequence is TGCGCCAGCACTTCCGCAGTGCCGGGGTACACCGGGGAGCTGTTTTTT. Translating it yields CASTSAVPGYTGELFF.

V is TRBV5-4 and J is TRBJ2-7; 11 bases agree with TRBD1. The CDR3 is 14 residues long. CDR1 is SGHNT and CDR2 is YYREEE in the germline V gene (reference sequence). The V and J ends lost 3 bases and 4 bases, in that order; junction bases with no gene match: 3. CDR3 bases: TGTGCCAGCAGCTCTGGACAGGGGGCATACGAGCAGTACTTC. Translation: CASSSGQGAYEQYF.

This clone was seen just once. The chain is built from TRBV27 and TRBJ1-6; 9 bases line up with TRBD1. The CDR3 sequence is 17 residues long. V shed 7 bases, J shed 7 bases, and the junction held 14 bases outside the gene matches. Germline V gives CDR1 MNHEY, CDR2 SMNVEV (reference sequence). CDR3 protein: CASTQSGTGFYNSPLHF. The CDR3 DNA reads as TGTGCCAGCACTCAATCCGGGACAGGGTTTTACAATTCACCCCTCCACTTT.

This chain connects TRBV5-1 to TRBJ2-3; TRBD2 agrees at 10 bases. Germline assignment: CDR1 SGHRS and CDR2 YFSETQ. This CDR3 is built from 18 residues. V dropped 3 bases and J dropped 1; count of bases not matched to a gene: 11. The CDR3 spells CASSSGALAGVGTDTQYF. The CDR3 bases are TGCGCCAGCAGCTCTGGGGCTCTAGCGGGGGTTGGCACAGATACGCAGTATTTT.

The CDR3 loop reads CASSARDTITGELFF. The CDR3 nucleotides read TGTGCCAGCAGCGCACGGGACACCATCACCGGGGAGCTGTTTTTT. The rearrangement uses TRBV9 and TRBJ2-2; the D gene is possibly TRBD1 (6 bases). V was shortened by 3 bases and J by 4 bases, with 13 bases between the two germline ends. The CDR3 consists of 15 residues. Germline CDR1 is SGDLS and CDR2 is YYNGEE. The entire variable domain, with the rest obtained from reference TRBV9 and TRBJ2-2, is as follows: DSGVTQTPKHLITATGQRVTLRCSPRSGDLSVYWYQQSLDQGLQFLIQYYNGEERAKGNILERFSAQQFPDLHSELNLSSLELGDSALYFCASSARDTITGELFFGEGSRLTVL.

V is TRBV30 and J is TRBJ1-2, with a possible D match to TRBD1 (5 bases). Trimming removed 2 bases from V and 7 bases from J, with 11 bases in between. This CDR3 has 12 residues. Germline V gene data show CDR1 as GTSNPN and CDR2 as SVGIG (reference sequence). The CDR3 loop is CAWSPGMSGYTF. CDR3 nucleotide sequence: TGTGCCTGGAGTCCAGGGATGAGTGGCTACACCTTC.

V gene TRBV28 combines with J gene TRBJ1-5; no definite D call. Trimming cost V 1 base and J 5 bases, with 9 bases left between them. The CDR3 covers 14 residues. Germline V CDR1 and CDR2: MDHEN, SYDVKM. This CDR3 reads CASSLSTNYQPQHF. CDR3 in DNA: TGTGCCAGCAGTTTATCTACGAACTATCAGCCCCAGCATTTT.

DNA for the CDR3: TGTGCCAGCAGCGGGGGGTCCTACGAGCAGTACTTC. Amino acid sequence: CASSGGSYEQYF. The V call is TRBV6-6, the J call TRBJ2-7; 7 bases are a match to TRBD2. The germline CDR1 and CDR2 sequences are MNHNY and SVGAGI (reference sequence). V dropped 6 bases and J dropped 1; count of bases not matched to a gene: 0. The CDR3 runs 12 residues.

The rearrangement joins TRBV29-1 to TRBJ2-7, with D possibly TRBD1 on 6 matching bases. The CDR3 is made up of 14 amino acids. The germline V gene encodes CDR1 SQVTM and CDR2 ANQGSEA. V was shortened by 4 bases and J by 1 base, with 14 bases between the two germline ends. Written as DNA, the CDR3 is TGCAGCGTTGGACCTAAAGGGGGATCCTACGAGCAGTACTTC. It specifies CSVGPKGGSYEQYF.

The chain couples TRBV2 to TRBJ1-2, with TRBD1 as a possible D gene (6 bases). Germline CDR1 is SNHLY and CDR2 is FYNNEI. This CDR3 has 14 amino acids. Trimming removed 6 bases from V and 4 bases from J, with 15 bases in between. CDR3 nucleotide sequence: TGTGCCAGCAGCCGGGACATTTCTTCCTATGGCTACACCTTC. It codes for CASSRDISSYGYTF. Together with reference TRBV2 and TRBJ1-2, the CDR3 gives the full variable domain: EPEVTQTPSHQVTQMGQEVILRCVPISNHLYFYWYRQILGQKVEFLVSFYNNEISEKSEIFDDQFSVERPDGSNFTLKIRSTKLEDSAMYFCASSRDISSYGYTFGSGTRLTVV.

The V gene is TRBV19, the J gene TRBJ1-5; D gene uncertain. This CDR3 comprises 14 residues. Trimming stripped 10 bases from V and 7 bases from J, with 20 bases between. CDR1 is LNHDA, CDR2 SQIVND, per germline (reference sequence). CDR3 sequence reads: CATIPREFGQPQHF. In DNA, the CDR3 is TGTGCCACCATACCGCGGGAGTTCGGCCAGCCCCAGCATTTT.

This chain joins TRBV6-5 and TRBJ1-2, with 8 bases matching TRBD1. The V segment lost 6 bases and the J segment 5 bases; nucleotides outside the gene matches: 5. The germline gives CDR1 MNHEY, CDR2 SVGAGI. The CDR3 is made up of 13 amino acids. Here the CDR3 DNA reads TGTGCCAGCAGGGGGGACAGGACTTATGGCTACACCTTC. Translation: CASRGDRTYGYTF.

The chain combines TRBV28 with TRBJ2-3; tentative D call: TRBD2 (5 bases). Trimming pared 2 bases from V and 6 bases from J, leaving 15 bases between. This CDR3 is 15 amino acids long. From germline, CDR1 is MDHEN and CDR2 SYDVKM. The CDR3 here is CASSLLWQRRDTQYF. CDR3 bases: TGTGCCAGCAGTTTACTCTGGCAGCGGCGGGATACGCAGTATTTT.

The chain recombines TRBV9 with TRBJ2-2, with 8 bases that match TRBD2. The CDR3 contains 19 residues. From germline, CDR1 is SGDLS and CDR2 YYNGEE. Unmatched junction bases numbered 20, after V lost 4 bases and J lost 6 bases. In DNA, the CDR3 is TGTGCCAGCAGCCCCTTGTTCGAGAAGGGGCGGGGGGATGCCGGGGAGCTGTTTTTT. It encodes CASSPLFEKGRGDAGELFF.

This sequence joins TRBV2 and TRBJ2-7, with 7 bases lining up with TRBD2. Germline V CDR1 and CDR2: SNHLY, FYNNEI. The ends lost 8 bases at V and 2 bases at J; junction bases unmatched: 9. This CDR3 spans 14 amino acids. Written as DNA, the CDR3 is TGTGCCAGCCGGGGGGTTGTAGGGACCTACGAGCAGTACTTC. Translation gives CASRGVVGTYEQYF.

The chain is built from TRBV5-1 and TRBJ1-4; 10 bases match TRBD1. This CDR3 contains 15 residues. V lost 4 bases and J lost 5; bases outside the gene matches: 5. CDR1 and CDR2 (germline): SGHRS, YFSETQ. The CDR3 region has the DNA TGCGCCAGCAGCCCTGGACAGGGGGGGAATGAAAAACTGTTTTTT. This translates into CASSPGQGGNEKLFF. The full variable domain, its missing parts supplied by reference TRBV5-1 and TRBJ1-4, is KAGVTQTPRYLIKTRGQQVTLSCSPISGHRSVSWYQQTPGQGLQFLFEYFSETQRNKGNFPGRFSGRQFSNSRSEMNVSTLELGDSALYLCASSPGQGGNEKLFFGSGTQLSVL.

The chain couples TRBV4-3 to TRBJ2-3; 8 nucleotides align to TRBD2. The V segment lost 0 bases and the J segment 0 bases; nucleotides outside the gene matches: 5. The germline CDR1 and CDR2 sequences are LGHNA and YSLEER. The CDR3 runs to 17 residues. Here the CDR3 DNA reads TGCGCCAGCAGCCAAGATATAGGCGGGGGGAGCACAGATACGCAGTATTTT. Translated: CASSQDIGGGSTDTQYF.

This rearrangement joins TRBV5-1 to TRBJ2-5, with 10 nucleotides matching TRBD2. The CDR3 is 17 amino acids. J gave up 2 bases and V 0 bases, and 7 bases lay outside the gene matches. The germline CDR1 and CDR2 sequences are SGHRS and YFSETQ. DNA for the CDR3: TGCGCCAGCAGCTTGGGGGCGTTAGCGGGGGGTCAAGAGACCCAGTACTTC. As protein: CASSLGALAGGQETQYF.

V is TRBV7-2 and J is TRBJ2-7; TRBD1 matches at 9 bases. The ends lost 1 base at V and 5 bases at J; junction bases unmatched: 6. CDR1 and CDR2 from the germline V gene are SGHTA and FQGNSA. The CDR3 is made up of 15 amino acids. The DNA of the CDR3 is TGTGCCAGCAGCTTAGTTTCAACAGGGGGCGACGAGCAGTACTTC. It encodes CASSLVSTGGDEQYF. Full variable domain (missing parts from reference TRBV7-2 and TRBJ2-7): GAGVSQSPSNKVTEKGKDVELRCDPISGHTALYWYRQSLGQGLEFLIYFQGNSAPDKSGLPSDRFSAERTGGSVSTLTIQRTQQEDSAVYLCASSLVSTGGDEQYFGPGTRLTVT.

The DNA for the CDR3 is TGTGCCAGCAGTTTAAACGGACTAGCGGGGGGCCAAGTAAACATTCAGTACTTC. Protein product: CASSLNGLAGGQVNIQYF. The chain joins TRBV27 to TRBJ2-4, with 14 bases fitting TRBD2. Germline V gives CDR1 MNHEY, CDR2 SMNVEV (reference sequence). CDR3 length equals 18 residues. J was trimmed by 6 bases and V by 2 bases; bases with no gene match: 9.

The chain combines TRBV10-3 with TRBJ2-3; TRBD2 matches 10 bases. Losses at the gene ends were 9 bases for V and 5 bases for J; bases not matched to a gene: 11. Germline V gene sequence: CDR1 ENHRY, CDR2 SYGVKD. This CDR3 is built from 15 residues. The CDR3: CAIGALAGSGDTQYF. In DNA, the CDR3 is TGTGCCATAGGGGCACTAGCGGGGAGTGGAGATACGCAGTATTTT.

The chain recombines TRBV28 with TRBJ2-7, with a possible D match to TRBD1 (6 bases). The germline gives CDR1 MDHEN, CDR2 SYDVKM. Trimming left V 3 bases short and J 4 bases short, with 22 bases between. CDR3 length: 17 residues. The CDR3: CASSLVVGHLGGYEQYF. CDR3 sequence (DNA): TGTGCCAGCAGTTTGGTAGTGGGACACCTAGGGGGATACGAGCAGTACTTC.

This clone appeared once. V gene TRBV4-2 combines with J gene TRBJ1-1, with 10 bases aligning to TRBD1. Losses at the gene ends were 5 bases for V and 6 bases for J; bases not matched to a gene: 9. Germline assignment: CDR1 LGHNA and CDR2 YNFKEQ. The CDR3 loop spans 15 amino acids. CDR3 nucleotide sequence: TGTGCCAGCAGCACCCGGGACAGGGGTTTCCCTGAAGCTTTCTTT. Translating gives CASSTRDRGFPEAFF.